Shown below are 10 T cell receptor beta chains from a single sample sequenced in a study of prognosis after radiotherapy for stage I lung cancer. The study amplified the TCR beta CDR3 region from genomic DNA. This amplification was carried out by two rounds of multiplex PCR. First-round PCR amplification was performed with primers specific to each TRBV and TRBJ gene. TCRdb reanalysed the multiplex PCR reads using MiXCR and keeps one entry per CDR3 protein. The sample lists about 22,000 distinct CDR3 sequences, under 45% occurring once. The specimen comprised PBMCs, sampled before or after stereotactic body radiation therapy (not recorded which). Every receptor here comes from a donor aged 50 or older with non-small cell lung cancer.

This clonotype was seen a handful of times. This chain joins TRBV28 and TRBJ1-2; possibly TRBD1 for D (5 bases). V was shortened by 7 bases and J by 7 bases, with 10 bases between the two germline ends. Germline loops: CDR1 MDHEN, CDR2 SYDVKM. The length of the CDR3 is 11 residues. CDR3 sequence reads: CASKTVLGYTF. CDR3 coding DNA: TGTGCCAGCAAGACAGTCCTTGGCTACACCTTC.

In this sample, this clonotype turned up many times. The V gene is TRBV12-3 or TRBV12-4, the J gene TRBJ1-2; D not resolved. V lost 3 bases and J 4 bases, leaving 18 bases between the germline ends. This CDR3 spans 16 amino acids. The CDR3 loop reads CASSFSRLPGSYGYTF. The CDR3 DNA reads TGTGCCAGCAGTTTTTCGAGGCTGCCGGGTAGCTATGGCTACACCTTC.

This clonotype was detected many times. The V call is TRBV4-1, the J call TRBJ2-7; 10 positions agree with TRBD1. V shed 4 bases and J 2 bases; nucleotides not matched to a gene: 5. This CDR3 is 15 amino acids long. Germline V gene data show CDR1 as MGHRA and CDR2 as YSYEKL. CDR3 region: CASSPGQGRTYEQYF. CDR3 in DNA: TGCGCCAGCAGCCCGGGACAGGGGAGAACCTACGAGCAGTACTTC.

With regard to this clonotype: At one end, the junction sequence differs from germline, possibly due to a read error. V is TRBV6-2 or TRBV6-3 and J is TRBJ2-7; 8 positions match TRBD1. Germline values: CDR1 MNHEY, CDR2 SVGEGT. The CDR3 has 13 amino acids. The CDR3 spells CASSTHGQGVQCF. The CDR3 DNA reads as TGTGCCAGCAGCACCCATGGACAGGGTGTGCAGTGCTTC.

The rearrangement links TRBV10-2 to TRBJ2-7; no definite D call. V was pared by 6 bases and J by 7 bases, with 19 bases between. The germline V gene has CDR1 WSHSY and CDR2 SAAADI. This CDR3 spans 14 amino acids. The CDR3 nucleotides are TGCGCCAGCAGGGAAACAGTGTCCTCACGGGAGCAGTACTTC. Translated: CASRETVSSREQYF.

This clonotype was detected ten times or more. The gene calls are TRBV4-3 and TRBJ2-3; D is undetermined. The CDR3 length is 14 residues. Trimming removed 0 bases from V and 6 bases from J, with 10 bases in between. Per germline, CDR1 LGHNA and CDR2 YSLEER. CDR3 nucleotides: TGCGCCAGCAGCCAAGATGTACGGGCGGATACGCAGTATTTT. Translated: CASSQDVRADTQYF.

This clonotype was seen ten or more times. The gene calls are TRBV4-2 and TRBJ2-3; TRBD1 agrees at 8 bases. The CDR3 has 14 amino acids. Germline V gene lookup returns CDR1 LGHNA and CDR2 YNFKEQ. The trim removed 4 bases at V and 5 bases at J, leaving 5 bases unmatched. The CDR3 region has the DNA TGTGCCAGCAGCCCCCAGGGGGCTGAAGATACGCAGTATTTT. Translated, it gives CASSPQGAEDTQYF.

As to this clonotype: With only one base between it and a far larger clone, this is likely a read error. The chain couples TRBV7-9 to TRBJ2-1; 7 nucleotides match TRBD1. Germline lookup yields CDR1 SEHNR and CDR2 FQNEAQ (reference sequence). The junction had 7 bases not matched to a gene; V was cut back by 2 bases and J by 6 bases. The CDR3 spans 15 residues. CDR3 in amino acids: CASSLQDRLANEQFF. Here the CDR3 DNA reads TGTGCCAGCAGCTTACAGGACAGGTTGGCCAATGAGCAGTTCTTC.

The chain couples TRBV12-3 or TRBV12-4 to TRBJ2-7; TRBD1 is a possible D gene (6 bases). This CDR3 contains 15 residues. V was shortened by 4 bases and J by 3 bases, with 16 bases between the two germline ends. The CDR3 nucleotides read TGTGCCAGCAGTTCCTCAACAGGGTCAGGCTACGAGCAGTACTTC. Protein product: CASSSSTGSGYEQYF.

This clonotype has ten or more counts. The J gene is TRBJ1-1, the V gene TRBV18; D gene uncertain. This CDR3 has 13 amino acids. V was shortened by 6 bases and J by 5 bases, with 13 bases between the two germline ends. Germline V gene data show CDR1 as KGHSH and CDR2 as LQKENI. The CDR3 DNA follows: TGTGCCAGCTCTCCCGCGGGAGGGACTGAAGCTTTCTTT. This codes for CASSPAGGTEAFF.